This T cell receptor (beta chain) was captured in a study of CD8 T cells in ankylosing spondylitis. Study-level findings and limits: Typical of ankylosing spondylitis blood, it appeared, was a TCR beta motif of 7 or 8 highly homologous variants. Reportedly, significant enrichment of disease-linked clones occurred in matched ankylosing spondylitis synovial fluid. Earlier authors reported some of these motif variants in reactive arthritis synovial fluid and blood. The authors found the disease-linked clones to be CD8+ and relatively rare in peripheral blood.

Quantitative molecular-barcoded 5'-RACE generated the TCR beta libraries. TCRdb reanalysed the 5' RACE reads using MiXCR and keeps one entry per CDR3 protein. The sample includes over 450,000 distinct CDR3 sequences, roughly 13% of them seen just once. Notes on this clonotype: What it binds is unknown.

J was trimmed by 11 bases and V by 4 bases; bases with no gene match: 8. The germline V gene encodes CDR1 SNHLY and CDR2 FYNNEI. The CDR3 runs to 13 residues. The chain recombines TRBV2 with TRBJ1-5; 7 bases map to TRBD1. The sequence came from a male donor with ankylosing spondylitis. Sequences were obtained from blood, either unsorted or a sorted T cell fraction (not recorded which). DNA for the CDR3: TGTGCCAGCAGTGGGGACAGTCTAACGTCCCAGCATTTT. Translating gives CASSGDSLTSQHF.